The T cell receptor beta chain described here comes from a study of blood T cells in healthy people across ages. Study in general: Template switching caught about one barcoded beta molecule for each two T cells.

Using a J-beta primer mix together with a sample-barcoded 5' primer, a second PCR was run for roughly 6 to 12 cycles. Via MiXCR, TCRdb re-called the 5' RACE reads, giving one row per CDR3 protein. The table lists some 1.5 million distinct CDR3 sequences, roughly 27% of them singletons. This CDR3 region has 16 residues. The germline gives CDR1 SGHTA, CDR2 FQGTGA. V lost 1 base and J 0 bases, leaving 11 bases between the germline ends. This clonotype was detected only a few times. Per individual sample, total RNA of at least 5.5 micrograms was extracted. Source material: blood. This rearrangement joins TRBV7-3 to TRBJ2-3; a possible D gene is TRBD2 (6 bases). The receptor comes from a woman in her 30s in good health. The CDR3 DNA reads TGTGCCAGCAGCTTAAGGGCGGGGACTAGCACAGATACGCAGTATTTT. Translating gives CASSLRAGTSTDTQYF.